These 29 T cell receptor beta chains came from one sample sequenced in a study of shared clonotypes between healthy human individuals. Assay: immunoSEQ multiplex PCR; the TCRdb copy retains only in-frame clones and omits some. The table lists roughly 2,500,000 clones, under 95% of them singletons, with approximately 0.36% in the top ten. Sequencing was carried out using naive CD4+ T cells from PBMCs. The subset denotes: CD45RA+ positively selected. These receptors came from a man between 18 and 35 years old in good health. Some clones in this sample may be carry-over from other donors' samples.

The J gene is TRBJ2-7, the V gene TRBV28; weak D call: TRBD2 (6 bases). Trimming removed 7 bases from V and 0 bases from J, with 19 bases in between. CDR1 is MDHEN and CDR2 is SYDVKM in the germline V gene. The CDR3 is 16 residues long. CDR3 sequence reads: CASTVWRSGLSYEQYF. The CDR3 nucleotides read TGTGCCAGCACCGTCTGGCGTAGCGGACTCTCCTACGAGCAGTACTTC. Full variable domain (outside the CDR3, taken from reference TRBV28 and TRBJ2-7): DVKVTQSSRYLVKRTGEKVFLECVQDMDHENMFWYRQDPGLGLRLIYFSYDVKMKEKGDIPEGYSVSREKKERFSLILESASTNQTSMYLCASTVWRSGLSYEQYFGPGTRLTVT.

The rearrangement uses TRBV4-1 and TRBJ1-4; D is uncertain. The CDR3 extends over 14 amino acids. Germline CDR1 and CDR2: MGHRA and YSYEKL. Between the trimmed V and J ends, which lost 1 base and 6 bases, there was a span of 9 bases. Here the CDR3 reads CASSQGFTDEKLFF. Written as DNA, the CDR3 is TGCGCCAGCAGCCAAGGTTTCACAGATGAAAAACTGTTTTTT.

J is TRBJ2-2 and V is TRBV9, with 14 bases aligning to TRBD2. This CDR3 spans 19 amino acids. V shed 2 bases and J 6 bases; nucleotides not matched to a gene: 12. The germline gives CDR1 SGDLS, CDR2 YYNGEE. CDR3 nucleotide sequence: TGTGCCAGCAGCGTGACTAGCGGGAGGGCCGAGTCCCTCTCCGGGGAGCTGTTTTTT. Amino acids: CASSVTSGRAESLSGELFF.

A word on this clone: Distinct nucleotide sequences in the sample also encode this CDR3. The J gene is TRBJ2-5, the V gene TRBV18; 8 positions agree with TRBD2. Germline CDR1 is KGHSH and CDR2 is LQKENI. V dropped 3 bases and J dropped 2; count of bases not matched to a gene: 5. The CDR3 is 15 residues long. CDR3 residues: CASSPPSGQQETQYF. CDR3 bases: TGTGCCAGCTCACCTCCTAGCGGGCAACAAGAGACCCAGTACTTC.

In regard to this clone: Other DNA sequences of this sample code for an identical CDR3. J is TRBJ2-7 and V is TRBV20-1; no reliable D call. This CDR3 comprises 11 residues. Germline-derived CDR1 and CDR2 are DFQATT and SNEGSKA (reference sequence). The V end lost 3 bases, the J end lost 3 bases, and 6 bases lay between the germline ends. The CDR3 nucleotides read TGCAGTGCTAGGGCCAGCTACGAGCAGTACTTC. Its protein product is CSARASYEQYF.

In regard to this clone: The same CDR3 can be traced to other DNA sequences in this sample. V and J are TRBV28 and TRBJ2-7, with D perhaps TRBD2 (6 bases). Germline V gives CDR1 MDHEN, CDR2 SYDVKM. Trimming cost V 6 bases and J 3 bases, with 15 bases left between them. CDR3 length: 14 amino acids. The DNA for the CDR3 is TGTGCCAGCAGCCTACGGGGGTCCCGCTACGAGCAGTACTTC. Translated: CASSLRGSRYEQYF.

This clone was seen a single time. This sequence joins TRBV28 and TRBJ2-5, with TRBD1 matching over 10 bases. J gave up 3 bases and V 5 bases, and 6 bases lay outside the gene matches. Germline V gives CDR1 MDHEN, CDR2 SYDVKM. CDR3 length: 15 amino acids. CDR3 sequence: CASSQGGTGEETQYF. CDR3 nucleotides: TGTGCCAGCAGTCAGGGAGGGACAGGGGAAGAGACCCAGTACTTC.

This clone was seen just once. The V and J genes are TRBV29-1 and TRBJ2-7; D gene unclear. This CDR3 region has 11 residues. Germline assignment: CDR1 SQVTM and CDR2 ANQGSEA. Between the trimmed V and J ends, which lost 4 bases and 3 bases, there was a span of 7 bases. CDR3 nucleotides: TGCAGCGTTGGACGGGTCTACGAGCAGTACTTC. This sequence encodes CSVGRVYEQYF.

This clone occurred once. The chain uses TRBV6-5 and TRBJ2-1; 9 bases line up with TRBD1. The CDR3 loop spans 15 amino acids. In germline, CDR1 is MNHEY, CDR2 SVGAGI. V shed 5 bases, J shed 3 bases, and the junction held 5 bases outside the gene matches. The CDR3 sequence: CASSRTGVYYNEQFF. For the CDR3, the DNA is TGTGCCAGCAGTCGGACAGGGGTGTACTACAATGAGCAGTTCTTC.

Turning to this clone: Other DNA variants within this sample encode the same CDR3. The chain couples TRBV5-4 to TRBJ2-7; 7 nucleotides match TRBD1. CDR3 length: 13 residues. The junction had 4 bases not matched to a gene; V was cut back by 3 bases and J by 4 bases. Germline V lookup: CDR1 SGHNT, CDR2 YYREEE (reference sequence). CDR3 in amino acids: CASSSGQPYEQYF. The CDR3 bases are TGTGCCAGCAGCTCGGGACAGCCTTACGAGCAGTACTTC.

This sequence joins TRBV19 and TRBJ1-5; D not certain. Trimming cost V 3 bases and J 7 bases, with 19 bases left between them. This CDR3 has 16 residues. Germline V gene data show CDR1 as LNHDA and CDR2 as SQIVND (reference sequence). The CDR3 loop reads CASSIARTRDGQPQHF. Here the CDR3 DNA reads TGTGCCAGTAGTATCGCCAGGACGCGAGATGGGCAGCCCCAGCATTTT.

The chain employs TRBV30 and TRBJ1-2, with D perhaps matching TRBD1 (6 bases). V was trimmed by 4 bases and J by 8 bases, leaving 14 bases between them. From germline, CDR1 is GTSNPN and CDR2 SVGIG (reference sequence). The CDR3 totals 12 residues. CDR3: CAWIPGAGGYTF. The CDR3 DNA follows: TGTGCCTGGATCCCAGGGGCCGGGGGCTACACCTTC.

The rearrangement joins TRBV28 to TRBJ2-7; possibly TRBD1 for D (5 bases). The length of the CDR3 is 12 residues. Deletions cut 2 bases from V and 8 bases from J, with 10 bases between. Germline CDR1 reads MDHEN; CDR2 reads SYDVKM. In nucleotides, the CDR3 is TGTGCCAGCAGTTTAGACAAGGACAAGCAGTACTTC. The encoded protein is CASSLDKDKQYF.

The genes are TRBV5-1 and TRBJ1-1; D might be TRBD1 (6 bases). V gave up 4 bases and J gave up 0 bases, with 19 bases separating them. Germline-derived CDR1 and CDR2 are SGHRS and YFSETQ. The CDR3 extends over 17 amino acids. In DNA, the CDR3 is TGCGCCAGCAGCATCTTCACGTACAGGGACGTGAACACTGAAGCTTTCTTT. This codes for CASSIFTYRDVNTEAFF.

This clone has just one count. The chain has TRBV11-3 and TRBJ2-1; 13 bases fit TRBD2. V was pared by 1 base and J by 10 bases, with 10 bases of the junction left unmatched. The CDR3 spans 17 residues. Germline CDR1 and CDR2: SGHNT and YENEEA. CDR3 coding DNA: TGTGCCAGCAGCTTAGCTCGCGGGACTAGCGGGATGGGGGAGCAGTTCTTC. Its protein product is CASSLARGTSGMGEQFF.

The rearrangement joins TRBV18 to TRBJ2-1, with no clear D. Germline assignment: CDR1 KGHSH and CDR2 LQKENI. V lost 3 bases to trimming and J lost 6 bases, with 9 bases between them. The CDR3 runs 13 residues. The CDR3 spells CASSPTMGNEQFF. In DNA, the CDR3 is TGTGCCAGCTCACCCACTATGGGCAATGAGCAGTTCTTC.

This rearrangement joins TRBV11-3 to TRBJ1-4; D is perhaps TRBD1 (6 bases). The CDR3 has 17 amino acids. Per germline, CDR1 SGHNT and CDR2 YENEEA. Deletions cut 3 bases from V and 0 bases from J, with 14 bases between. CDR3 sequence: CASSFKGEDSTNEKLFF. The DNA of the CDR3 is TGTGCCAGCAGCTTTAAGGGGGAAGACTCAACTAATGAAAAACTGTTTTTT. Filled out from reference TRBV11-3 and TRBJ1-4, the complete variable domain reads EAGVVQSPRYKIIEKKQPVAFWCNPISGHNTLYWYLQNLGQGPELLIRYENEEAVDDSQLPKDRFSAERLKGVDSTLKIQPAELGDSAVYLCASSFKGEDSTNEKLFFGSGTQLSVL.

The rearrangement links TRBV10-3 to TRBJ2-7; 12 bases fit TRBD1. This CDR3 comprises 14 residues. Looked up from germline, CDR1 is ENHRY and CDR2 is SYGVKD. Germline trimming cut 4 bases from V and 4 bases from J; bases unmatched to any gene: 2. DNA for the CDR3: TGTGCCATCAGTGTGGGACAGGGGGCTTACGAGCAGTACTTC. Translated: CAISVGQGAYEQYF.

The rearrangement links TRBV28 to TRBJ2-1, with TRBD2 matching 12 bases. This CDR3 is built from 15 residues. J was trimmed by 7 bases and V by 5 bases; bases with no gene match: 6. Per the germline V gene, CDR1 is MDHEN and CDR2 is SYDVKM. CDR3 protein: CASSNGLAGGNEQFF. The DNA for the CDR3 is TGTGCCAGCAGTAATGGGCTAGCGGGAGGGAATGAGCAGTTCTTC.

V usage is TRBV9 and J usage is TRBJ1-2; D not resolved. Trimming stripped 4 bases from V and 7 bases from J, with 14 bases between. This CDR3 contains 13 residues. The V gene's germline CDR1 is SGDLS and CDR2 YYNGEE. The CDR3: CASSLTGFIGYTF. The CDR3 nucleotides read TGTGCCAGCAGCTTAACCGGGTTCATTGGCTACACCTTC.

The chain carries TRBV11-3 and TRBJ2-2, with D tentatively TRBD2 (6 bases). V was pared by 3 bases and J by 2 bases, with 10 bases between. Germline V gene lookup returns CDR1 SGHNT and CDR2 YENEEA. This CDR3 is 15 amino acids long. The CDR3 sequence: CASSLDGRNTGELFF. CDR3 bases: TGTGCCAGCAGCTTGGACGGGAGAAACACCGGGGAGCTGTTTTTT.

The genes are TRBV6-6 and TRBJ1-1; TRBD1 aligns across 9 bases. J gave up 1 base and V 5 bases, and 2 bases lay outside the gene matches. This CDR3 is built from 14 residues. Germline V gene sequence: CDR1 MNHNY, CDR2 SVGAGI (reference sequence). The CDR3, as DNA: TGTGCCAGCAGTAGGGACAGGGCGAACACTGAAGCTTTCTTT. This sequence encodes CASSRDRANTEAFF.

This chain links TRBV6-6 with TRBJ2-7, with no clear D. Germline V CDR1 and CDR2: MNHNY, SVGAGI (reference sequence). The germline V and J ends were trimmed by 6 bases and 3 bases, with 15 bases remaining between them. CDR3 length: 14 residues. For the CDR3, the DNA is TGTGCCAGCAGGTTCCAATTGCGAAGCTACGAGCAGTACTTC. This codes for CASRFQLRSYEQYF.

The gene calls are TRBV6-1 and TRBJ2-2, with D perhaps TRBD2 (6 bases). Trimming pared 5 bases from V and 1 base from J, leaving 8 bases between. CDR1 and CDR2 from the germline V gene are MNHNS and SASEGT. The length of the CDR3 is 14 residues. The DNA for the CDR3 is TGTGCCAGCAGTCTGCGGGAGAACACCGGGGAGCTGTTTTTT. It encodes CASSLRENTGELFF.

The gene calls are TRBV5-1 and TRBJ2-5, with D maybe TRBD2 (6 bases). Trimming cost V 4 bases and J 2 bases, with 12 bases left between them. The V gene's germline CDR1 is SGHRS and CDR2 YFSETQ. The CDR3 has 14 residues. The CDR3 DNA sequence: TGCGCCAGCAGCCGGAGCGGGCAGCAAGAGACCCAGTACTTC. It codes for CASSRSGQQETQYF.

The V gene is TRBV10-3, the J gene TRBJ1-2, with TRBD1 as a possible D gene (5 bases). V was trimmed by 7 bases and J by 5 bases, leaving 14 bases between them. CDR1 and CDR2 from the germline V gene are ENHRY and SYGVKD. This CDR3 comprises 13 residues. The CDR3 loop reads CAITGAPHYGYTF. CDR3 in DNA: TGTGCCATCACCGGGGCGCCTCATTATGGCTACACCTTC.

V usage is TRBV6-5 and J usage is TRBJ2-5; D remains unclear. Per the germline V gene, CDR1 is MNHEY and CDR2 is SVGAGI. Trimming took 7 bases from V and 1 from J, leaving 13 bases between them. This CDR3 region has 14 residues. CDR3 nucleotides: TGTGCCAGCACCGACCCGACACGCCAAGAGACCCAGTACTTC. Protein sequence: CASTDPTRQETQYF.

The chain has TRBV4-1 and TRBJ2-7; no firm D call. The CDR3 spans 18 residues. Trimming cost V 1 base and J 0 bases, with 19 bases left between them. Germline V gives CDR1 MGHRA, CDR2 YSYEKL. In DNA form, the CDR3 reads TGCGCCAGCAGCCAAGCGGCGGTAAGGGCGAATAGCTCCTACGAGCAGTACTTC. Residues: CASSQAAVRANSSYEQYF.

This chain links TRBV5-1 with TRBJ2-7; 10 nucleotides agree with TRBD1. The CDR3 is 15 residues long. V lost 4 bases and J lost 2; bases outside the gene matches: 6. The germline CDR1 and CDR2 sequences are SGHRS and YFSETQ. The CDR3: CASSRTGGRPYEQYF. In DNA form, the CDR3 reads TGCGCCAGCAGCCGGACAGGGGGTAGGCCCTACGAGCAGTACTTC.